This TCR beta chain was recorded in a study of OX40 agonist ivuxolimab in advanced cancers. Study results and limitations: Those patients achieving a partial response at 0.1-3.0 mg/kg showed among the lowest clonal expansion.

The V gene's germline CDR1 is LGHNA and CDR2 YNFKEQ. This CDR3 spans 17 amino acids. Trimming at V came to 0 bases and at J to 3 bases, leaving 11 bases not matched to a gene. Repertoires were generated with immunoSEQ multiplex PCR, while TCRdb's copy carries only in-frame clones and drops some. The sample has tens of thousands of clones; 88% are singletons. Note on this clone: Its antigen is undetermined.

V and J are TRBV4-2 and TRBJ2-7; TRBD2 agrees at 7 bases. This TCR was recovered from an adult with an advanced solid tumor such as melanoma, head and neck, liver or kidney cancer. The specimen was CD4+ or CD8+ T cells sorted from blood, collected in a trial of the OX40 agonist ivuxolimab. The CDR3 loop reads CASSQEPPSWGGYEQYF. The CDR3, as DNA: TGTGCCAGCAGCCAAGAACCGCCGTCCTGGGGGGGCTACGAGCAGTACTTC.